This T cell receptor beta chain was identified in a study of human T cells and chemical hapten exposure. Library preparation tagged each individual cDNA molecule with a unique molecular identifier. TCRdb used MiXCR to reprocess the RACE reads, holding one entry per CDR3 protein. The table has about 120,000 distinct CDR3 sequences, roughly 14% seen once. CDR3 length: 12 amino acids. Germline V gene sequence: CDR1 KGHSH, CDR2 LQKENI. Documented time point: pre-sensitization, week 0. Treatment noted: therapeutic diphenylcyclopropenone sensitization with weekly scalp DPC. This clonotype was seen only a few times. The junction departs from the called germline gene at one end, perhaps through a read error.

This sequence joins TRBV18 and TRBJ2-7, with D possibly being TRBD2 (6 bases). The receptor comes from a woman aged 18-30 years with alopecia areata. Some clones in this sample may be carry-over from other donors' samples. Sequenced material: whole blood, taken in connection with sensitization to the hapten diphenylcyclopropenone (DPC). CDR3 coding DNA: TGTGTCAGCTCGCTCCGGAGGGACGAGCAGTACTTC. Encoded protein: CVSSLRRDEQYF.